This T cell receptor (beta chain) came from a study of shared clonotypes between healthy human individuals. Germline V gene data show CDR1 as GTSNPN and CDR2 as SVGIG (reference sequence). The CDR3 runs to 13 residues. Trimming took 1 base from V and 1 from J, leaving 7 bases between them. DNA at about 190 ng, 25,000 to 30,000 T cell genomes, went into sorted-subset replicate PCRs. Repertoires were generated with immunoSEQ multiplex PCR, while TCRdb's copy carries only in-frame clones and drops some. The sample holds roughly 1,500,000 clones, approximately 98.5% seen once. Donation came from healthy HIV-negative adults that had no recent acute infections or vaccinations.

This clonotype was obtained from a young man in good health. Sequenced sample: naive CD4+ T cells sorted from blood. Subset meaning: CD45RA+ positively selected. The genes are TRBV30 and TRBJ2-5; no clear D gene. CDR3 loop: CAWSGSIQETQYF. In DNA form, the CDR3 reads TGTGCCTGGAGTGGGTCTATCCAAGAGACCCAGTACTTC.